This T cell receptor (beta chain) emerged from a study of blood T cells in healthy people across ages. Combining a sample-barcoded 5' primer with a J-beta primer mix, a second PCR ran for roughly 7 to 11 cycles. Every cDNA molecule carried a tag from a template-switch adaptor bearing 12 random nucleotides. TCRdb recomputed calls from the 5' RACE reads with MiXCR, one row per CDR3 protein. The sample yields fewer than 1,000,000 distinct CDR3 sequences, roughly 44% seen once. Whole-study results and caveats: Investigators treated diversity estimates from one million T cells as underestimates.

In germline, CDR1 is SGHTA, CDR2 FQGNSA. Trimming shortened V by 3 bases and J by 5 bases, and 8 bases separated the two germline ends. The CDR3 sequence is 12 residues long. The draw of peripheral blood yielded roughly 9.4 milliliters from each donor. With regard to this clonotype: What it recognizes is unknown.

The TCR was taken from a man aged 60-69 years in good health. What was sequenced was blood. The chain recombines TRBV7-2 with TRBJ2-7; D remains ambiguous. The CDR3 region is CASSFPPNEQYF. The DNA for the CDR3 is TGTGCCAGCAGCTTCCCACCTAACGAGCAGTACTTC.